This T cell receptor (beta chain) was observed in a study of blood T cell repertoires in COVID-19. At the level of the study: From T cells, B-cell-depleted T cells, or PBMCs came the material, which was cDNA or gDNA.

Germline V gives CDR1 SEHNR, CDR2 FQNEAQ (reference sequence). The CDR3 covers 15 residues. J gave up 5 bases and V 5 bases, and 11 bases lay outside the gene matches. Grouping used clinical history reported by participants in a survey and questionnaire. In the study's own analysis: It was from reference gene primer amplification that nucleated cell counts were estimated. Here immunoSEQ multiplex PCR was the method, and the copy in TCRdb shows in-frame clones only, minus some. V and J calls and clone size follow that table, whereas D and trimming were derived from the DNA. The sample yields approximately 300,000 clones, 80% to 90% seen once.

The TCR sequence derives from a woman aged 25 to 45 who had recovered from COVID-19. The rearrangement joins TRBV7-9 to TRBJ2-5; 7 bases are shared with TRBD2. The source material was PBMCs or T cells enriched from blood (not recorded which). CDR3 sequence reads: CASSDSLGGMETQYF. In DNA, the CDR3 is TGTGCCAGCAGCGACAGCCTCGGGGGGATGGAGACCCAGTACTTC. Full variable domain (outside the CDR3, taken from reference TRBV7-9 and TRBJ2-5): DTGVSQNPRHKITKRGQNVTFRCDPISEHNRLYWYRQTLGQGPEFLTYFQNEAQLEKSRLLSDRFSAERPKGSFSTLEIQRTEQGDSAMYLCASSDSLGGMETQYFGPGTRLLVL.